The 15 T cell receptor beta chains below were found in one sample sequenced in a study of CD8 T cells in Susac syndrome. Random hexamers primed reverse transcription of 0.5 to 1 ug RNA. Using its own MiXCR run on the immunoSEQ multiplex PCR reads, TCRdb lists one record per CDR3 protein. This sample has 100,000 or so distinct CDR3 sequences, with around 90% found just once. Sequences were obtained from CD8+ T cells from PBMCs. The receptors originated from a human donor in good health.

The chain joins TRBV4-3 to TRBJ2-7; no clear D gene. CDR1 is LGHNA, CDR2 YSLEER, per germline. Trimming removed 1 base from V and 6 bases from J, with 13 bases in between. The CDR3 sequence is 14 residues long. Here the CDR3 DNA reads TGCGCCAGCAGCCAAGGGACGGCCCCGCGCGAGCAGTACTTC. Translating it yields CASSQGTAPREQYF.

The rearrangement joins TRBV7-2 to TRBJ2-3; D may correspond to TRBD1 or TRBD2 (5 bases each). Trimming left V 5 bases short and J 3 bases short, with 15 bases between. Germline CDR1 reads SGHTA; CDR2 reads FQGNSA. The CDR3 runs to 15 residues. The CDR3 nucleotides read TGTGCCAGCAGCCCGGGACCTCTCGAGACAGATACGCAGTATTTT. It encodes CASSPGPLETDTQYF.

The chain employs TRBV9 and TRBJ2-1, with D possibly TRBD1 on 9 matching bases. In germline, CDR1 is SGDLS, CDR2 YYNGEE. V lost 3 bases and J lost 9, with 22 bases in between. The CDR3 contains 16 residues. CDR3 DNA sequence: TGTGCCAGCAGCGCGGCGGGGGGACAGGGAGGATCTGAGCAGTTCTTC. Translation gives CASSAAGGQGGSEQFF.

In this sample, this clonotype turned up once. The rearrangement links TRBV18 to TRBJ2-1; D is perhaps TRBD1 (6 bases). This CDR3 comprises 17 residues. Looked up from germline, CDR1 is KGHSH and CDR2 is LQKENI. Trimming removed 2 bases at V and 3 bases at J, with 17 bases between. The CDR3 DNA is TGTGCCAGCTCACCAGGTGACGAGGGCAGGGGCTACAATGAGCAGTTCTTC. It translates to CASSPGDEGRGYNEQFF.

The chain employs TRBV19 and TRBJ2-7, with 7 bases fitting TRBD2. The J segment lost 5 bases and the V segment lost 7 bases, leaving 8 bases of the junction unmatched. CDR1 and CDR2 (germline): LNHDA, SQIVND (reference sequence). The CDR3 loop spans 13 amino acids. CDR3 sequence reads: CASKAGALNEQYF. Written as DNA, the CDR3 is TGTGCCAGTAAGGCGGGAGCTCTCAACGAGCAGTACTTC. Filled out from reference TRBV19 and TRBJ2-7, the complete variable domain reads DGGITQSPKYLFRKEGQNVTLSCEQNLNHDAMYWYRQDPGQGLRLIYYSQIVNDFQKGDIAEGYSVSREKKESFPLTVTSAQKNPTAFYLCASKAGALNEQYFGPGTRLTVT.

The J gene is TRBJ2-3, the V gene TRBV20-1, with 8 bases identical to TRBD1. This CDR3 is built from 16 residues. V shed 6 bases, J shed 6 bases, and the junction held 17 bases outside the gene matches. Germline CDR1 reads DFQATT; CDR2 reads SNEGSKA (reference sequence). As DNA, the CDR3 is TGCAGTGCCGCCGATCCGCAGGGGGCTGGTTTTGATACGCAGTATTTT. Its translation: CSAADPQGAGFDTQYF.

CDR3 bases: TGCGCCAGCAGCCCTGCTGGGGCAGGGACTGGGGCCAACGTCCTGACTTTC. Translated, it gives CASSPAGAGTGANVLTF. The rearrangement links TRBV5-1 to TRBJ2-6, with D possibly matching TRBD1 (5 bases). This CDR3 spans 17 amino acids. Germline V gene lookup returns CDR1 SGHRS and CDR2 YFSETQ. V lost 4 bases and J 2 bases, leaving 16 bases between the germline ends.

V and J are TRBV7-3 and TRBJ2-5; no firm D call. The CDR3 spans 15 residues. The germline V and J ends were trimmed by 5 bases and 5 bases, with 18 bases remaining between them. Germline loops: CDR1 SGHTA, CDR2 FQGTGA. CDR3 sequence (DNA): TGTGCCAGCAGCCTGGCCGACTCCACCAGGGAGACCCAGTACTTC. It encodes CASSLADSTRETQYF. Combining the CDR3 with reference TRBV7-3 and TRBJ2-5 gives the whole variable domain GAGVSQTPSNKVTEKGKYVELRCDPISGHTALYWYRQSLGQGPEFLIYFQGTGAADDSGLPNDRFFAVRPEGSVSTLKIQRTERGDSAVYLCASSLADSTRETQYFGPGTRLLVL.

The sample holds a few counts of this clonotype. The J gene is TRBJ2-1, the V gene TRBV29-1, with D perhaps TRBD1 (6 bases). Per the germline V gene, CDR1 is SQVTM and CDR2 is ANQGSEA. With 4 bases removed from V and 0 bases from J, the gap between germline ends came to 13 bases. The CDR3 is made up of 15 amino acids. CDR3 region: CSVGVPRGSYNEQFF. The CDR3 DNA follows: TGCAGCGTTGGTGTGCCCAGGGGCTCCTACAATGAGCAGTTCTTC.

The chain employs TRBV23-1 and TRBJ2-1, with 9 bases identical to TRBD2. TRBV23-1 is noted as an ORF with a role that remains uncertain. This CDR3 contains 16 residues. Germline trimming cut 2 bases from V and 8 bases from J; bases unmatched to any gene: 10. The CDR3: CASSQPPPAGGDEQFF. The CDR3 region has the DNA TGCGCCAGCAGTCAACCCCCGCCTGCGGGGGGGGATGAGCAGTTCTTC.

V is TRBV7-9 and J is TRBJ2-3, with 9 bases identical to TRBD1. After removal of 5 bases from V and 4 bases from J, the junction contained 4 bases not matched to a gene. The CDR3 is made up of 14 amino acids. Germline CDR1 SEHNR, CDR2 FQNEAQ (reference sequence). CDR3 coding DNA: TGTGCCAGCAGCCCCGACAGGGGGGCAGATACGCAGTATTTT. As protein: CASSPDRGADTQYF.

The chain recombines TRBV7-2 with TRBJ2-5; no clear D gene. Trimming shortened V by 5 bases and J by 5 bases, and 9 bases separated the two germline ends. The germline V gene has CDR1 SGHTA and CDR2 FQGNSA. CDR3 length: 12 amino acids. The CDR3 coding sequence is TGTGCCAGCAGCCCGACACGGGAGACCCAGTACTTC. Amino acids: CASSPTRETQYF.

The chain couples TRBV11-2 to TRBJ1-2; no clear D gene. Looked up from germline, CDR1 is SGHAT and CDR2 is FQNNGV. The V and J ends lost 0 bases and 0 bases respectively, with 8 bases between them. This CDR3 has 15 residues. The CDR3 coding sequence is TGTGCCAGCAGCTTAGAATTCGGAGCTAACTATGGCTACACCTTC. It yields the protein CASSLEFGANYGYTF.

The chain combines TRBV9 with TRBJ2-3; D is unresolved. Between the trimmed V and J ends, which lost 4 bases and 4 bases, there was a span of 10 bases. Germline V gene lookup returns CDR1 SGDLS and CDR2 YYNGEE. The CDR3 totals 13 residues. DNA for the CDR3: TGTGCCAGCAGCCCCCAAGCCTCAGATACGCAGTATTTT. Encoded protein: CASSPQASDTQYF.

The CDR3 region has the DNA TGCAGCGTTGGGCGGGGGGCTGAAGCTTTCTTT. This encodes CSVGRGAEAFF. The chain joins TRBV29-1 to TRBJ1-1; D may be TRBD1 (5 bases). The CDR3 contains 11 residues. CDR1 and CDR2 (germline): SQVTM, ANQGSEA. V was cut by 4 bases and J by 6 bases, with 9 bases left in between. The whole variable domain, filled in from reference TRBV29-1 and TRBJ1-1, reads SAVISQKPSRDICQRGTSLTIQCQVDSQVTMMFWYRQQPGQSLTLIATANQGSEATYESGFVIDKFPISRPNLTFSTLTVSNMSPEDSSIYLCSVGRGAEAFFGQGTRLTVV.